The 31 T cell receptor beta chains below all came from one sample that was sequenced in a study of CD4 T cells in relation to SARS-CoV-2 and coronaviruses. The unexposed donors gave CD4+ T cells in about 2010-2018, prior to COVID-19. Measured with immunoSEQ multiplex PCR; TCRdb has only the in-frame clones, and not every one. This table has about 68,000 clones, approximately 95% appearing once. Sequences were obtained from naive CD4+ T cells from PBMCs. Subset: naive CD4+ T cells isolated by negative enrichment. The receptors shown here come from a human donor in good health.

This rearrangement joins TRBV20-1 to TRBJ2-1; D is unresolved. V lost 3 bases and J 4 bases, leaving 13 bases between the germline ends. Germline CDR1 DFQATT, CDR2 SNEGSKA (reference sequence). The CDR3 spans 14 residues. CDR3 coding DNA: TGCAGTGCTAGTCGGCAGGCGCTATACAATGAGCAGTTCTTC. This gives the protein CSASRQALYNEQFF.

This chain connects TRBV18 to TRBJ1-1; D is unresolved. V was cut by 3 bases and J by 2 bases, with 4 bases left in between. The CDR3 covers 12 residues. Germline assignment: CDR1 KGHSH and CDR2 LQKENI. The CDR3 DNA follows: TGTGCCAGCTCACCCAGAAACACTGAAGCTTTCTTT. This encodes CASSPRNTEAFF.

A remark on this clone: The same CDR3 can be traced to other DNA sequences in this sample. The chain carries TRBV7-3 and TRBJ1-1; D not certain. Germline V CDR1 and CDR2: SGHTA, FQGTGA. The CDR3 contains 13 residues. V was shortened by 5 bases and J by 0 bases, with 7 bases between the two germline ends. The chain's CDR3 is CASSPSMNTEAFF. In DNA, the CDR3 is TGTGCCAGCAGCCCCTCCATGAACACTGAAGCTTTCTTT.

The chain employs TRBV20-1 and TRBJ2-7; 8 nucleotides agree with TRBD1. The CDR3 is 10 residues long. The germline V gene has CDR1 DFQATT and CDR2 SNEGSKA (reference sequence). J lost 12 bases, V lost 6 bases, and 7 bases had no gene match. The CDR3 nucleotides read TGCAGTGCACGGCTCGGGACAGGGTACTTC. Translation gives CSARLGTGYF.

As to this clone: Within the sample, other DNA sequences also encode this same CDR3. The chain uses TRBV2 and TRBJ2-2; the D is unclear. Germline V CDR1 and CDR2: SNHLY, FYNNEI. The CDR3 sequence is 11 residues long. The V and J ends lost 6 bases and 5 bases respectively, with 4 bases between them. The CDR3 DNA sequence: TGTGCCAGCAGCTATACCGGGGAGCTGTTTTTT. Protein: CASSYTGELFF.

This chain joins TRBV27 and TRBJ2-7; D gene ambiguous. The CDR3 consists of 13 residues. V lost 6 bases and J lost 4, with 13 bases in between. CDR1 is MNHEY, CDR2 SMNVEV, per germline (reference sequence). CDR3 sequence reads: CASRSVTSYEQYF. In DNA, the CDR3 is TGTGCCAGCAGATCGGTTACCTCTTACGAGCAGTACTTC.

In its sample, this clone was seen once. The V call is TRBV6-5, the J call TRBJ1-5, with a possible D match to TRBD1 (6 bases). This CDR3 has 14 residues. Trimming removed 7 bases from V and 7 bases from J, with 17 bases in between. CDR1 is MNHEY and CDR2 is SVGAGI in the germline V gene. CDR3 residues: CASIGGAGGQPQHF. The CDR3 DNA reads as TGTGCCAGCATCGGGGGGGCGGGCGGCCAGCCCCAGCATTTT.

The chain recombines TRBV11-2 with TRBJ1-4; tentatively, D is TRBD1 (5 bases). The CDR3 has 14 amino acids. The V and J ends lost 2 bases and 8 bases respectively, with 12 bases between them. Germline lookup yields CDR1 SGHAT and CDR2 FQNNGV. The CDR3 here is CASSLRRGWEKLFF. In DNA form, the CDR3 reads TGTGCCAGCAGCTTACGTAGGGGATGGGAAAAACTGTTTTTT.

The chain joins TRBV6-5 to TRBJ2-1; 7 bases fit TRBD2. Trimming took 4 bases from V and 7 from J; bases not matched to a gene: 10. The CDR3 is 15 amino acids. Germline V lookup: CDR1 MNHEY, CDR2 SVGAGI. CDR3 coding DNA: TGTGCCAGCAGTTTCCTAGTGGGAGGGGTAAATGAGCAGTTCTTC. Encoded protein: CASSFLVGGVNEQFF.

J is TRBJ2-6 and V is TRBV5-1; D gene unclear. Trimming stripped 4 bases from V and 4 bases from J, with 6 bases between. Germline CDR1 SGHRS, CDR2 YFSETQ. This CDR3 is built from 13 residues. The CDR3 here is CASSQAGANVLTF. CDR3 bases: TGCGCCAGCAGCCAAGCAGGGGCCAACGTCCTGACTTTC.

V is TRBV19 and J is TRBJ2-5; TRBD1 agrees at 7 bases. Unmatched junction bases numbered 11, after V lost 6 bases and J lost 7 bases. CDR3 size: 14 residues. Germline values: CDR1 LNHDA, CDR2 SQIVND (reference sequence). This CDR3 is CASSITGVGGTQYF. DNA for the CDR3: TGTGCCAGTAGCATCACAGGGGTTGGGGGGACCCAGTACTTC. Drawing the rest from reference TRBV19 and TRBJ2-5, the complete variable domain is DGGITQSPKYLFRKEGQNVTLSCEQNLNHDAMYWYRQDPGQGLRLIYYSQIVNDFQKGDIAEGYSVSREKKESFPLTVTSAQKNPTAFYLCASSITGVGGTQYFGPGTRLLVL.

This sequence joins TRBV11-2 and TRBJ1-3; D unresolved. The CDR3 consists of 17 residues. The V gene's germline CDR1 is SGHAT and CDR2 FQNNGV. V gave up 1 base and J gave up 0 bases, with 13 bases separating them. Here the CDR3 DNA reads TGTGCCAGCAGCTTAGTTCGGCGGCTGACCTCTGGAAACACCATATATTTT. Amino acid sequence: CASSLVRRLTSGNTIYF.

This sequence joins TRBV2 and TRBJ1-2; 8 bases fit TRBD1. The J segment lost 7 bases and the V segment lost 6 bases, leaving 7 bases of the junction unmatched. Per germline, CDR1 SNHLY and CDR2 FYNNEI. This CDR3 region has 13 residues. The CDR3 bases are TGTGCCAGCAGACGGGACAGGAACGTTGGCTACACCTTC. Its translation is CASRRDRNVGYTF.

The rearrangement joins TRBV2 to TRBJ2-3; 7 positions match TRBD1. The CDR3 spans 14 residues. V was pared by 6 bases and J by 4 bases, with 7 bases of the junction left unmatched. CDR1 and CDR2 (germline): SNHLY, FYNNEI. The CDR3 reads CASRPTGAADTQYF. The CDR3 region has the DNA TGTGCCAGCAGGCCCACAGGGGCGGCAGATACGCAGTATTTT. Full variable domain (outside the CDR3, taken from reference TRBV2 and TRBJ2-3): EPEVTQTPSHQVTQMGQEVILRCVPISNHLYFYWYRQILGQKVEFLVSFYNNEISEKSEIFDDQFSVERPDGSNFTLKIRSTKLEDSAMYFCASRPTGAADTQYFGPGTRLTVL.

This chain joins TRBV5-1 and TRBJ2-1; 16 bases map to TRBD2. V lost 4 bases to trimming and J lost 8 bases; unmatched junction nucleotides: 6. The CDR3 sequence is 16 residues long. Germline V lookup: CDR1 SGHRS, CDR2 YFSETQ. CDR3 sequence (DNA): TGCGCCAGCAGCGCGGGACTAGCGGGAGGGGTCTATGAGCAGTTCTTC. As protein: CASSAGLAGGVYEQFF.

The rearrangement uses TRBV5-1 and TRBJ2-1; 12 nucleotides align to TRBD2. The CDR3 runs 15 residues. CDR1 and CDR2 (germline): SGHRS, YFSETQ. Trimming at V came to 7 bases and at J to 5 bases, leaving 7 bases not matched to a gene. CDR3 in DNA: TGCGCCAGCGCGGGGACTAGCGGGTCAAACAATGAGCAGTTCTTC. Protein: CASAGTSGSNNEQFF.

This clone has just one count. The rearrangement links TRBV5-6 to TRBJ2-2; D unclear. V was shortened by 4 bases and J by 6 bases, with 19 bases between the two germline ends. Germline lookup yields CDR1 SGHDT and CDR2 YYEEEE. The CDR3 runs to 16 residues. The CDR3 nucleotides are TGTGCCAGCAGCACCCGAGGCCGCTGGGCCGCCGGGGAGCTGTTTTTT. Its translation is CASSTRGRWAAGELFF.

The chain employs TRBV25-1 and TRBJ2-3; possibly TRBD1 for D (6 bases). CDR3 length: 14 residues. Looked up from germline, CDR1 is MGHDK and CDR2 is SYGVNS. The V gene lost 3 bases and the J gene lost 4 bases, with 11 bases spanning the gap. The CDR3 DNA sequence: TGTGCCAGCAGTGATACAGGGCTCGCAGATACGCAGTATTTT. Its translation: CASSDTGLADTQYF.

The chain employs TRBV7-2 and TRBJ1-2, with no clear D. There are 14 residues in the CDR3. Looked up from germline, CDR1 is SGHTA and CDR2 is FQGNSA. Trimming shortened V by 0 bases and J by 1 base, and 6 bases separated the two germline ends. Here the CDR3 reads CASSLAPGNYGYTF. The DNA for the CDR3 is TGTGCCAGCAGCTTAGCCCCGGGTAACTATGGCTACACCTTC.

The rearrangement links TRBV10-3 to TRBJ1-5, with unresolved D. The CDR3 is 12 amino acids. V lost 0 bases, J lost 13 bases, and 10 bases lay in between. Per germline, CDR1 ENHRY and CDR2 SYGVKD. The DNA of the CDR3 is TGTGCCATCAGTGAGTCGGAGGGCAGGCAGCATTTT. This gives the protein CAISESEGRQHF.

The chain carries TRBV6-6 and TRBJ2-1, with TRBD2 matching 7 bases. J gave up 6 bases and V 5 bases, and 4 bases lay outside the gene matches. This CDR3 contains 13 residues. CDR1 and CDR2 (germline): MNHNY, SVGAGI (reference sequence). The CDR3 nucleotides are TGTGCCAGCAGTCCCGGGAGGATCAATGAGCAGTTCTTC. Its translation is CASSPGRINEQFF.

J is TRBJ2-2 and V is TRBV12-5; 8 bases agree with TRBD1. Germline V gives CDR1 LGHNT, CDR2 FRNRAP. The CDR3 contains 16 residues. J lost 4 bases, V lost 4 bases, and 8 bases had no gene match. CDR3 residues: CASGSGQGVATGELFF. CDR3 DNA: TGTGCTAGTGGTTCTGGACAGGGCGTCGCCACCGGGGAGCTGTTTTTT.

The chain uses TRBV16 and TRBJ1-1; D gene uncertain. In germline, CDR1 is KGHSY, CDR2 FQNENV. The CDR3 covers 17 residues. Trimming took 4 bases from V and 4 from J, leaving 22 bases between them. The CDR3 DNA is TGTGCCAGCAGCCCTTATGTTCGACGTCAGTCGATCACTGAAGCTTTCTTT. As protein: CASSPYVRRQSITEAFF. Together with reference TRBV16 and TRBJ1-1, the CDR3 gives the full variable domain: GEEVAQTPKHLVRGEGQKAKLYCAPIKGHSYVFWYQQVLKNEFKFLISFQNENVFDETGMPKERFSAKCLPNSPCSLEIQATKLEDSAVYFCASSPYVRRQSITEAFFGQGTRLTVV.

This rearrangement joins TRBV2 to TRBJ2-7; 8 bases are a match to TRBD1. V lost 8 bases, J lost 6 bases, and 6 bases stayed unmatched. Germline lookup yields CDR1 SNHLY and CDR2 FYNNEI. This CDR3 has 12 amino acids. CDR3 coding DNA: TGTGCCAGCCAAGACAGGGGACCCGAGCAGTACTTC. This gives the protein CASQDRGPEQYF.

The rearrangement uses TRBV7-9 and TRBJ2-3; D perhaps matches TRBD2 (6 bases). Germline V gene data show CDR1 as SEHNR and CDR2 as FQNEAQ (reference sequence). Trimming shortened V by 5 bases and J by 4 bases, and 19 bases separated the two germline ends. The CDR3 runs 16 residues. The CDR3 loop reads CASSKPFSSVPDTQYF. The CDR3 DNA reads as TGTGCCAGCAGCAAACCATTCTCTAGCGTCCCAGATACGCAGTATTTT.

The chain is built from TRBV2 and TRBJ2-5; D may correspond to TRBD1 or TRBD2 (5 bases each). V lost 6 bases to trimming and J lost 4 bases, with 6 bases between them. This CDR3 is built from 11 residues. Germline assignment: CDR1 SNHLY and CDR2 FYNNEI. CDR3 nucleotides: TGTGCCAGCAGGGGGACAGAGACCCAGTACTTC. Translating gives CASRGTETQYF.

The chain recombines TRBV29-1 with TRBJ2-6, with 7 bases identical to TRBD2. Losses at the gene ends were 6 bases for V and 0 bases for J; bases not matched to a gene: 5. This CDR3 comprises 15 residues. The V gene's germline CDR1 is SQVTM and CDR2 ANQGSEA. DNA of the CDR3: TGCAGCGTCCGAACGGGGGGCTCTGGGGCCAACGTCCTGACTTTC. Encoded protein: CSVRTGGSGANVLTF.

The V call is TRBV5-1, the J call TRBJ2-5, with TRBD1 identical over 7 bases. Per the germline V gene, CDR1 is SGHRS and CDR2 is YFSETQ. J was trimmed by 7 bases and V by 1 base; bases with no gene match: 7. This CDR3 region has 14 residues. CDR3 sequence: CASSLRGRVWTQYF. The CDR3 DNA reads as TGCGCCAGCAGCTTGAGGGGGCGGGTCTGGACCCAGTACTTC.

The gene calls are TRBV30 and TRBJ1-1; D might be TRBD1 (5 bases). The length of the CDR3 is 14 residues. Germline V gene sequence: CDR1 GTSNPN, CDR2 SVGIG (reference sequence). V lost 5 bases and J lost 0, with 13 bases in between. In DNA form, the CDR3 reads TGTGCCTGGCTACCGGGACGGTTGAACACTGAAGCTTTCTTT. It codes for CAWLPGRLNTEAFF.

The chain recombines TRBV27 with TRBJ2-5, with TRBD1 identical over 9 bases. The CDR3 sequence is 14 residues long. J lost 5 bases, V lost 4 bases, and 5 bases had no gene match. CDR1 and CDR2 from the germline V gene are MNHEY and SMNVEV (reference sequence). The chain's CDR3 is CASSSGQGYETQYF. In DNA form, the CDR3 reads TGTGCCAGCAGTTCCGGACAGGGGTACGAGACCCAGTACTTC.

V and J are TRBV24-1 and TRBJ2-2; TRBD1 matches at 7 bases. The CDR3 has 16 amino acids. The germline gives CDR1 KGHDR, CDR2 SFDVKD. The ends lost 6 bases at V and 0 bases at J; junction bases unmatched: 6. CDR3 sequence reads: CATSPAGTANTGELFF. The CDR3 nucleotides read TGTGCCACCAGTCCGGCCGGGACAGCGAACACCGGGGAGCTGTTTTTT.